This is a list of T cell receptor beta chains from one sample in a study of cytomegalovirus exposure and HLA in healthy donors. Data came from immunoSEQ multiplex PCR; TCRdb stores just in-frame clones and leaves some out. The table shows approximately 240,000 clones, with about 93% occurring only once. Source material: PBMCs. These receptors were obtained from a woman in her late teens or twenties in good health and CMV-seronegative. Each CDR3 is given with its conserved first and last residue. D genes are given only for firm matches. The size entry is marked missing in some rows and otherwise reads once, few, many or a size class.

d_call,clone_size,v_call,j_call,cdr3_aa,cdr3_nt
-,-,TRBV27,TRBJ2-1,CASKFDPNEGEYNEQFF,TGTGCCAGCAAGTTTGACCCCAACGAGGGCGAATACAATGAGCAGTTCTTC
-,-,TRBV11-2,TRBJ2-1,CASSLRDWPRSSYNEQFF,TGTGCCAGCAGCTTACGGGACTGGCCCCGCAGCTCCTACAATGAGCAGTTCTTC
-,once,TRBV7-9,TRBJ2-7,CASSPRGEQYF,TGTGCCAGCAGCCCGCGGGGCGAGCAGTACTTC
-,-,TRBV27,TRBJ1-5,CASSFRGQPQHF,TGTGCCAGCAGCTTTAGGGGTCAGCCCCAGCATTTT
-,-,TRBV30,TRBJ2-3,CAWTQGSTGDTQYF,TGTGCCTGGACCCAAGGCAGTACGGGAGATACGCAGTATTTT
TRBD1,-,TRBV15,TRBJ1-2,CATSRRQGAALGYTF,TGTGCCACCAGTAGGCGACAGGGGGCGGCACTTGGCTACACCTTC
TRBD1,-,TRBV11-1,TRBJ2-7,CASSTGTGSYEQYF,TGTGCCAGCAGCACCGGGACAGGGAGCTACGAGCAGTACTTC
TRBD1,-,TRBV5-1,TRBJ2-1,CASSPGTGAYNEQFF,TGCGCCAGCAGCCCCGGGACAGGGGCCTACAATGAGCAGTTCTTC
-,once,TRBV30,TRBJ1-1,CAWTGNVVNTEAFF,TGTGCCTGGACAGGGAATGTGGTGAACACTGAAGCTTTCTTT
TRBD2,-,TRBV30,TRBJ2-3,CAWLGPLKTSGPGDTQYF,TGTGCCTGGCTAGGACCCTTAAAAACTAGCGGCCCGGGTGATACGCAGTATTTT
TRBD2,-,TRBV30,TRBJ2-7,CAWRGLALTSSYEQYF,TGTGCCTGGAGGGGACTAGCCCTCACGAGCTCCTACGAGCAGTACTTC
-,-,TRBV6-6,TRBJ1-6,CASSYSSRDSPLHF,TGTGCCAGCAGTTACTCGAGTCGAGATTCACCCCTCCACTTT
TRBD1,-,TRBV7-9,TRBJ2-7,CASSPLTGSKSYEQYF,TGTGCCAGCAGCCCGTTGACAGGGTCAAAGTCCTACGAGCAGTACTTC
TRBD1,-,TRBV28,TRBJ1-1,CASIDRDRGWAFF,TGTGCCAGCATAGACCGGGACAGAGGTTGGGCTTTCTTT
TRBD2,-,TRBV7-7,TRBJ2-3,CASSPGPGTSGRRGTDTQYF,TGTGCCAGCAGCCCAGGTCCCGGGACTAGCGGGAGACGGGGCACAGATACGCAGTATTTT
TRBD2,-,TRBV9,TRBJ2-7,CASSDSGTAYEQYF,TGTGCCAGCAGCGACAGCGGGACCGCCTACGAGCAGTACTTC
-,-,TRBV6-1,TRBJ1-2,CASSEAGVGVYGYTF,TGTGCCAGCAGTGAAGCAGGGGTAGGTGTCTATGGCTACACCTTC
-,once,TRBV5-1,TRBJ1-1,CASSLFGGTEAFF,TGCGCCAGCAGCTTGTTCGGCGGGACTGAAGCTTTCTTT
TRBD2,few,TRBV29-1,TRBJ2-3,CSGRVSGGTQYF,TGCAGCGGCCGGGTCTCGGGGGGTACGCAGTATTTT
-,-,TRBV10-1,TRBJ1-2,CASSDGAGRNGYTF,TGCGCCAGCAGTGATGGGGCAGGGAGGAACGGCTACACCTTC
-,-,TRBV6-1,TRBJ1-4,CASTDPGPTNEKLFF,TGTGCCAGCACCGATCCAGGGCCGACTAATGAAAAACTGTTTTTT
-,-,TRBV7-3,TRBJ1-3,CASSKLGGSTIYF,TGTGCCAGCAGCAAGCTTGGCGGGAGCACCATATATTTT
TRBD2,-,TRBV28,TRBJ2-5,CASSLTREAQETQYF,TGTGCCAGCAGTTTAACACGGGAGGCCCAAGAGACCCAGTACTTC
-,-,TRBV28,TRBJ1-1,CASSLNRVGTEAFF,TGTGCCAGCAGTTTGAACAGGGTGGGCACTGAAGCTTTCTTT
-,once,TRBV19,TRBJ1-1,CASSTSLAFF,TGTGCCAGTAGTACTTCTCTCGCTTTCTTT
-,-,TRBV11-2,TRBJ2-7,CASSPRASAFFYEQYF,TGTGCCAGCAGCCCCCGGGCTAGCGCTTTTTTCTACGAGCAGTACTTC
TRBD1,-,TRBV4-1,TRBJ2-7,CASSQERGQGSSYEQYF,TGCGCCAGCAGCCAAGAAAGAGGACAGGGAAGCTCCTACGAGCAGTACTTC
TRBD1,-,TRBV5-4,TRBJ2-2,CASSPRTGEGTGELFF,TGTGCCAGCAGCCCCAGGACAGGGGAAGGCACCGGGGAGCTGTTTTTT
TRBD1,few,TRBV7-2,TRBJ2-7,CASSSLTGFREQYF,TGTGCCAGCAGCTCATTGACAGGGTTTCGGGAGCAGTACTTC
TRBD1,few,TRBV11-2,TRBJ1-1,CASSRQGAKAFF,TGTGCCAGCAGCCGACAGGGGGCAAAGGCTTTCTTT
TRBD2,-,TRBV6-5,TRBJ2-5,CASSFREGSETQYF,TGTGCCAGCAGTTTTCGGGAGGGCTCAGAGACCCAGTACTTC
-,few,TRBV29-1,TRBJ1-1,CSVEAEAFF,TGCAGCGTTGAGGCAGAAGCTTTCTTT
TRBD1,-,TRBV7-2,TRBJ2-2,CASSFDRGRYTGELFF,TGTGCCAGCAGCTTCGACAGGGGGCGGTACACCGGGGAGCTGTTTTTT
TRBD2,-,TRBV6-1,TRBJ2-1,CASSEEERGLAVSYNEQFF,TGTGCCAGCAGTGAAGAGGAAAGAGGACTAGCGGTGTCCTACAATGAGCAGTTCTTC
TRBD2,-,TRBV5-6,TRBJ2-1,CASSLVGGLAGVYNEQFF,TGTGCCAGCAGCTTGGTCGGTGGGCTAGCGGGAGTCTACAATGAGCAGTTCTTC
TRBD1,-,TRBV9,TRBJ1-4,CASSGDSMIPPTNEKLFF,TGTGCCAGCAGCGGGGACAGTATGATCCCTCCAACTAATGAAAAACTGTTTTTT
-,-,TRBV27,TRBJ2-3,CASSHLVNTDTQYF,TGTGCCAGCAGCCACCTAGTAAACACAGATACGCAGTATTTT
-,-,TRBV6-1,TRBJ1-1,CASSAQGPFEAFF,TGTGCCAGCAGTGCCCAGGGTCCCTTTGAAGCTTTCTTT
-,-,TRBV10-1,TRBJ2-5,CASSLSGEETQYF,TGCGCCAGCAGTCTTAGCGGAGAAGAGACCCAGTACTTC
TRBD2,-,TRBV7-7,TRBJ2-2,CASSSGITTGELFF,TGTGCCAGCAGCAGCGGGATTACCACCGGGGAGCTGTTTTTT
TRBD2,-,TRBV2,TRBJ2-1,CASSEGLAIEQFF,TGTGCCAGCAGTGAGGGACTAGCAATTGAGCAGTTCTTC
TRBD2,-,TRBV7-6,TRBJ2-2,CASSPGLAGVTGELFF,TGTGCCAGCAGCCCCGGGCTAGCGGGAGTTACCGGGGAGCTGTTTTTT
TRBD1,-,TRBV6-1,TRBJ2-7,CASGITTGFHEQYF,TGTGCCAGCGGGATAACGACAGGGTTCCACGAGCAGTACTTC
-,-,TRBV28,TRBJ1-1,CASSLQGNTEAFF,TGTGCCAGCAGTTTACAGGGGAACACTGAAGCTTTCTTT
TRBD2,-,TRBV2,TRBJ2-1,CASSDPSGSYNEQFF,TGTGCCAGCAGTGATCCTAGCGGCTCCTACAATGAGCAGTTCTTC
TRBD1,-,TRBV5-1,TRBJ1-1,CASSRTGVNTEAFF,TGCGCCAGCAGCCGGACAGGGGTGAACACTGAAGCTTTCTTT